This TCR beta chain was sequenced in a study of cytomegalovirus exposure and HLA in healthy donors. Sequencing was performed with immunoSEQ multiplex PCR; in TCRdb, only in-frame clones are kept and a portion is missing. The table records some 170,000 clones, roughly 80% of them present only once. With regard to this clone: Its antigen is undetermined.

Separate from the approximately 700-subject first cohort was the approximately 110-subject validation cohort, to which the donors belonged. The junction had 9 bases not matched to a gene; V was cut back by 0 bases and J by 10 bases. The length of the CDR3 is 15 residues. Germline V CDR1 and CDR2: MNHEY, SVGAGI. Overall study results and limits: The study flagged around 160 TCR beta chains as cytomegalovirus-associated.

The TCR was taken from a young man in good health and CMV-seropositive. Material for sequencing was PBMCs. The rearrangement links TRBV6-5 to TRBJ2-1, with TRBD2 matching over 7 bases. The CDR3 DNA reads as TGTGCCAGCAGTTACTCGAGGCTAGCGGAGAGAGAGCAGTTCTTC. It is translated as CASSYSRLAEREQFF.